This TCR beta chain was found in a study of T-cell memory formation after mild COVID-19. Study summary: For the most part, TCR clusters were specific to one donor.

TCRdb reprocessed the 5' RACE reads via MiXCR and lists one record per CDR3 protein. The sample contains around 200,000 distinct CDR3 sequences, under 12% of which appear only once. This clonotype was seen a handful of times. This receptor was identified in a man between 18 and 35 years old who had mild COVID-19 (a few samples of this study predate the infection). Cell type and time point are not known. The sequencing sample was made of PBMCs or a T cell subset sorted from them (not recorded which).

The chain's CDR3 is CATSRGDSDEKLFF. CDR3 in DNA: TGTGCCACCAGCAGAGGGGATTCAGATGAAAAACTGTTTTTT. This chain connects TRBV15 to TRBJ1-4; D not certain. Per the germline V gene, CDR1 is LNHNV and CDR2 is YYDKDF (reference sequence). Deletions cut 1 base from V and 6 bases from J, with 9 bases between. CDR3 length: 14 amino acids.